This T cell receptor beta chain was documented in a study of cytomegalovirus exposure and HLA in healthy donors. Study-wide context: In a later analysis, the roughly 120 validation repertoires were reported to have used the same platform as the roughly 730 first-cohort repertoires.

Assay: immunoSEQ multiplex PCR; the TCRdb copy retains only in-frame clones and omits some. This table holds approximately 270,000 clones, roughly 89% found once. Study-level findings and limits: CMV antigen specificity was confirmed in vitro for a few CMV-associated chains.

This clone was observed a handful of times. Its matching antigen is unknown. CDR3 length equals 12 residues. Germline V gene sequence: CDR1 SNHLY, CDR2 FYNNEI. V shed 11 bases and J shed 4 bases, with 14 bases lying between them. The sequenced sample consisted of PBMCs. The receptor's source is a young woman in good health and CMV-seronegative. V gene TRBV2 combines with J gene TRBJ1-2, with D uncertain. CDR3 amino acids: CACQADTYGYTF. The CDR3 DNA reads TGTGCCTGCCAGGCAGATACCTATGGCTACACCTTC.